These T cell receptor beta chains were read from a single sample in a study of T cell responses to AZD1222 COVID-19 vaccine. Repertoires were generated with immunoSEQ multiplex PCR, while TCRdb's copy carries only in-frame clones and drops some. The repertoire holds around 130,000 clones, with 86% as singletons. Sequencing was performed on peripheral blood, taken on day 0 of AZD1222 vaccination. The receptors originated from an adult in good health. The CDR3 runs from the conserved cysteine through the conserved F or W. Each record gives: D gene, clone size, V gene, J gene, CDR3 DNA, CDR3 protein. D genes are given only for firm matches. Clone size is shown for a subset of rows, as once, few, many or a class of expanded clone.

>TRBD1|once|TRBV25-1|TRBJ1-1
TGTGCCAGCAGTGACCCCGGGACAGGGGACACTGAAGCTTTCTTT
CASSDPGTGDTEAFF
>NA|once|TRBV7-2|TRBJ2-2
TGTGCCAGCAGCTTAGCGGGGGGCACCGGGGAGCTGTTTTTT
CASSLAGGTGELFF
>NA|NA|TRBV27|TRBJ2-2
TGTGCCAGCAGTATCAGGGAGAACACCGGGGAGCTGTTTTTT
CASSIRENTGELFF
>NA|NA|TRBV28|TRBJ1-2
TGTGCCAGCAGTTCCCCAGGGAGGGGTGGCTACACCTTC
CASSSPGRGGYTF
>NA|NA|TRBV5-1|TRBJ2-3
TGCGCCAGCAGCTTGGACCGGTCCTGGGATACGCAGTATTTT
CASSLDRSWDTQYF
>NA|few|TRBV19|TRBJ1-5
TGTGCCAGTAGTATAGCAGCATTTAATCAGCCCCAGCATTTT
CASSIAAFNQPQHF
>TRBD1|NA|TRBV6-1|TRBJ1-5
TGTGCCAGCAGTGTCCCCACAGGACAGGGCGCCTTTGATAGCAATCAGCCCCAGCATTTT
CASSVPTGQGAFDSNQPQHF
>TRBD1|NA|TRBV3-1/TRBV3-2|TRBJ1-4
TGTGCCAGCAGCTCCCAGGGGGGAAATGAAAAACTGTTTTTT
CASSSQGGNEKLFF
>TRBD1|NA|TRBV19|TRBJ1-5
TGTGCCAGTAATGACAGGGATCTTCAGCCCCAGCATTTT
CASNDRDLQPQHF
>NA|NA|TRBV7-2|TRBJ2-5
TGTGCCAGCAGCCCCGTACAAGAGACCCAGTACTTC
CASSPVQETQYF
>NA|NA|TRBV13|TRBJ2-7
TGTGCCAGCAGCGAGTCGAGGGAGTTCGGGCAGTACTTC
CASSESREFGQYF
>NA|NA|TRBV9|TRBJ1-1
TGTGCCAGCAGCGTAGCCACGGGGCTCCAGAACACTGAAGCTTTCTTT
CASSVATGLQNTEAFF
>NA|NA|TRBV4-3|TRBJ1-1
TGCGCCAGCAGCCAAGACCCCTGGGGGGGAACCACTGAAGCTTTCTTT
CASSQDPWGGTTEAFF
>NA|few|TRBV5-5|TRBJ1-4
TGTGCCAGCAGCTTTGATTCGGGGCGACTGGTGTTTTTT
CASSFDSGRLVFF
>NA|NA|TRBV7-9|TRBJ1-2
TGTGCCAGCACCCCCAGGGTAGGGGTTGGCTACACCTTC
CASTPRVGVGYTF
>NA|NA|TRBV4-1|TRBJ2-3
TGCGCCAGCAGCCAAGTACGGGGGCTGGATACGCAGTATTTT
CASSQVRGLDTQYF
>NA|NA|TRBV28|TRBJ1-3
TGTGCCAGCAGTCCCCCAAGCGGGTCTGGAAACACCATATATTTT
CASSPPSGSGNTIYF
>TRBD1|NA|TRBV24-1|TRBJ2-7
TGTGCCACCAGTGAAACAGGGGGCACCTACGAGCAGTACTTC
CATSETGGTYEQYF
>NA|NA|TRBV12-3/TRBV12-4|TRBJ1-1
TGTGCCAGCAGTTTCACGAAGAACACTGAAGCTTTCTTT
CASSFTKNTEAFF
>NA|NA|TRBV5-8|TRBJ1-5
TGTGCCAGCAGCTTGGCCGTGACAGGTAGTCAGCCCCAGCATTTT
CASSLAVTGSQPQHF
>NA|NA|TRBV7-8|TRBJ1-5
TGTGCCAGCAGCTTATATGGGGTAGGCAATCAGCCCCAGCATTTT
CASSLYGVGNQPQHF
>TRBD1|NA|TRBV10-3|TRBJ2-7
TGTGCCATCAGCCCCGGACAGGGGGTCTACGAGCAGTACTTC
CAISPGQGVYEQYF
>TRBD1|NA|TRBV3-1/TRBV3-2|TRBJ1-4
TGTGCCAGCAGCAACGAGGACAGGGCGTATGAAAAACTGTTTTTT
CASSNEDRAYEKLFF
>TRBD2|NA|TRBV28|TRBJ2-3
TGTGCCAGCAGTTCCTCGGCCGTAGCGGGAGAGTCCGATACGCAGTATTTT
CASSSSAVAGESDTQYF
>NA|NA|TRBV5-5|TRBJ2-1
TGTGCCAGCAGCTTGCGGCCTATAGTGGGTGAGCAGTTCTTC
CASSLRPIVGEQFF
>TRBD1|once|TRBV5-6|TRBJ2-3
TGTGCCAGCATTCGGACAGGGATCACAGATACGCAGTATTTT
CASIRTGITDTQYF
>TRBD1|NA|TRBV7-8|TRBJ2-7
TGTGCCAGCAGCCCAGGGACAGGGGGCTTCGGCGAGCAGTACTTC
CASSPGTGGFGEQYF
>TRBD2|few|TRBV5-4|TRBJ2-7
TGTGCCAGCAGCTTGGGTCGGGAGGGGGCCTACGAGCAGTACTTC
CASSLGREGAYEQYF